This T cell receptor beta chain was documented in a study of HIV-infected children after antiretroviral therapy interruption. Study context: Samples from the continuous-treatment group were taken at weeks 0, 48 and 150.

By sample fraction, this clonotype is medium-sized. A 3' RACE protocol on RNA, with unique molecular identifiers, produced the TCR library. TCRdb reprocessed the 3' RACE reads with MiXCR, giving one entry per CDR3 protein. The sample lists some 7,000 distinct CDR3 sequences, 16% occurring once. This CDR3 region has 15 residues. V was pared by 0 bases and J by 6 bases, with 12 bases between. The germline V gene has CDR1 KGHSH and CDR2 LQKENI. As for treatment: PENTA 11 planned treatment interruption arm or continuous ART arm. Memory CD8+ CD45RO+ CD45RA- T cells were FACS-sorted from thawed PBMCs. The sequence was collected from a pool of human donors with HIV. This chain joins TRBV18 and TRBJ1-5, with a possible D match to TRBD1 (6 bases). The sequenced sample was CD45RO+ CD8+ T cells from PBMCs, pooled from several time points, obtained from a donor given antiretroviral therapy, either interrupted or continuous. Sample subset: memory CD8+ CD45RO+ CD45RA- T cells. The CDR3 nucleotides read TGTGCCAGCTCACCACCGGGGGCAGGAATTCAGCCCCAGCATTTT. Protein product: CASSPPGAGIQPQHF.